The rows below give T cell receptor beta chains drawn from one sample of a study of molecular identifiers for immune sequencing clone quantification. TCRdb called the PCR reads again in MiXCR, with one record for every CDR3 protein. The profile shows around 470,000 distinct CDR3 sequences, approximately 25% of them singletons. The sample consisted of naive CD8+ T cells from blood, with Jurkat cell RNA spiked in. Receptor source: a human donor in good health. Some libraries in this study had Jurkat cell RNA spiked in. CDR3s include the opening cysteine and the closing phenylalanine or tryptophan. Each record gives: V gene, clone size, J gene, D gene, CDR3 protein, CDR3 DNA. The D gene is left open where the match is weak. Clone size is shown for a subset of rows, as once, few, many or a class of expanded clone.

v_call: TRBV6-2/TRBV6-3
clone_size: many
j_call: TRBJ2-5
d_call: -
cdr3_aa: CASSYVAGPQETQYF
cdr3_nt: TGTGCCAGCAGTTACGTGGCGGGACCGCAAGAGACCCAGTACTTC

v_call: TRBV7-9
clone_size: few
j_call: TRBJ2-7
d_call: -
cdr3_aa: CASSLVGQGSYEQYF
cdr3_nt: TGTGCCAGCAGCTTAGTTGGGCAGGGGTCCTACGAGCAGTACTTC

v_call: TRBV6-6
clone_size: few
j_call: TRBJ1-2
d_call: TRBD1
cdr3_aa: CASSYRWTGGNYGYTF
cdr3_nt: TGTGCCAGCAGTTACAGGTGGACAGGGGGCAACTATGGCTACACCTTC

v_call: TRBV9
clone_size: -
j_call: TRBJ2-7
d_call: TRBD1
cdr3_aa: CASSTQTGDYEQYF
cdr3_nt: TGTGCCAGCAGCACCCAGACAGGGGATTACGAGCAGTACTTC

v_call: TRBV4-3
clone_size: many
j_call: TRBJ2-3
d_call: TRBD2
cdr3_aa: CASSQGTSGSSDTQYF
cdr3_nt: TGCGCCAGCAGCCAGGGAACTAGCGGGAGTTCAGATACGCAGTATTTT

v_call: TRBV27
clone_size: -
j_call: TRBJ2-5
d_call: -
cdr3_aa: CASRLGGTQYF
cdr3_nt: TGTGCCAGCAGGTTAGGGGGTACCCAGTACTTC

v_call: TRBV2
clone_size: many
j_call: TRBJ2-3
d_call: -
cdr3_aa: CASRTWSDTQYF
cdr3_nt: TGTGCCAGCAGGACGTGGTCGGATACGCAGTATTTT

v_call: TRBV29-1
clone_size: many
j_call: TRBJ1-1
d_call: -
cdr3_aa: CSVHFGTNEAFF
cdr3_nt: TGCAGCGTTCATTTCGGGACAAATGAAGCTTTCTTT

v_call: TRBV7-6
clone_size: few
j_call: TRBJ1-4
d_call: -
cdr3_aa: CASSPTGFNEKLFF
cdr3_nt: TGTGCCAGCAGCCCGACAGGATTTAATGAAAAACTGTTTTTT

v_call: TRBV4-1
clone_size: -
j_call: TRBJ2-7
d_call: -
cdr3_aa: CASSQSVQPRTYEQYF
cdr3_nt: TGCGCCAGCAGCCAATCAGTTCAGCCGCGAACCTACGAGCAGTACTTC

v_call: TRBV24-1
clone_size: -
j_call: TRBJ2-2
d_call: TRBD1
cdr3_aa: CATSVPGQGGTVELFF
cdr3_nt: TGTGCCACCAGTGTACCCGGACAGGGTGGCACCGTGGAGCTGTTTTTT

v_call: TRBV7-8
clone_size: few
j_call: TRBJ1-5
d_call: -
cdr3_aa: CASSLVRGDQPQHF
cdr3_nt: TGTGCCAGCAGCTTAGTAAGGGGGGATCAGCCCCAGCATTTT

v_call: TRBV7-9
clone_size: -
j_call: TRBJ2-2
d_call: -
cdr3_aa: CASSYPGVTGELFF
cdr3_nt: TGTGCCAGCAGCTATCCAGGGGTAACTGGGGAGCTGTTTTTT

v_call: TRBV13
clone_size: many
j_call: TRBJ2-3
d_call: -
cdr3_aa: CASSLLILTVTPHTDTQYF
cdr3_nt: TGTGCCAGCAGCTTACTCATTTTGACGGTAACCCCTCACACAGATACGCAGTATTTT

v_call: TRBV27
clone_size: -
j_call: TRBJ1-1
d_call: -
cdr3_aa: CASSLLWGGGPEAFF
cdr3_nt: TGTGCCAGCAGTTTATTGTGGGGCGGCGGTCCTGAAGCTTTCTTT

v_call: TRBV28
clone_size: few
j_call: TRBJ1-5
d_call: TRBD1
cdr3_aa: CASSFAGQGDQPQHF
cdr3_nt: TGTGCCAGCAGTTTCGCTGGACAGGGGGATCAGCCCCAGCATTTT

v_call: TRBV7-9
clone_size: few
j_call: TRBJ2-3
d_call: -
cdr3_aa: CASSPDGSIFTDTQYF
cdr3_nt: TGTGCCAGCAGTCCAGACGGGTCGATTTTCACAGATACGCAGTATTTT

v_call: TRBV21-1
clone_size: many
j_call: TRBJ2-7
d_call: -
cdr3_aa: CASKGPTSDNYEQYF
cdr3_nt: TGTGCCAGCAAGGGCCCGACTAGCGATAATTACGAGCAGTACTTC

v_call: TRBV2
clone_size: -
j_call: TRBJ1-1
d_call: -
cdr3_aa: CASRQGNTEASF
cdr3_nt: TGTGCCAGCAGACAGGGAAACACTGAAGCTTCCTTT

v_call: TRBV29-1
clone_size: -
j_call: TRBJ2-6
d_call: TRBD1
cdr3_aa: CSVEWGQGSGANVLTF
cdr3_nt: TGCAGCGTTGAATGGGGACAGGGCTCTGGGGCCAACGTCCTGACTTTC

v_call: TRBV12-3/TRBV12-4
clone_size: many
j_call: TRBJ2-2
d_call: TRBD1
cdr3_aa: CASSYDRVTGELFF
cdr3_nt: TGTGCCAGCAGTTATGACAGGGTCACCGGGGAGCTGTTTTTT

v_call: TRBV5-8
clone_size: -
j_call: TRBJ2-1
d_call: TRBD2
cdr3_aa: CASSPPSSGVYNEQFF
cdr3_nt: TGTGCCAGCAGCCCCCCGTCTAGCGGGGTTTACAATGAGCAGTTCTTC